The sample holds many counts of the clone carrying this TCR beta chain. The sample belongs to a study of neurological immune-mediated disorders. Germline V gene sequence: CDR1 SGHVS, CDR2 FQNEAQ. The CDR3 is 14 amino acids. Trimming left V 1 base short and J 4 bases short, with 8 bases between. The authors made cDNA by 5'RACE with 10-nucleotide random UMIs. Each CDR3 protein is one row after TCRdb ran MiXCR on the 5' RACE reads. The sample lists tens of thousands of distinct CDR3 sequences, about a tenth occurring once. The sequencing sample was made of PBMCs. This TCR derives from a man aged 40-50 years in good health. V usage is TRBV7-8 and J usage is TRBJ2-1, with unresolved D. The CDR3 loop is CASSLVSRYNEQFF. The CDR3 nucleotides are TGTGCCAGCAGCTTAGTTTCCAGATACAATGAGCAGTTCTTC.